Listed below are T cell receptor beta chains from one sample, sequenced in a study of T cell responses to AZD1222 COVID-19 vaccine. Clones were read by immunoSEQ multiplex PCR, and TCRdb kept only the in-frame ones, dropping some. The sample yields about 120,000 clones, about nine tenths seen once. This specimen consisted of peripheral blood, obtained on day 0 of AZD1222 vaccination. The receptors come from an adult in good health. Each CDR3 is given with its conserved first and last residue. Each record gives: V gene, CDR3 length, J gene, CDR3 protein.

v_call: TRBV6-1
cdr3_length: 13
j_call: TRBJ1-1
cdr3_aa: CASTQTGGTEAFF

v_call: TRBV11-2
cdr3_length: 16
j_call: TRBJ2-3
cdr3_aa: CASSRNLAGATDTQYF

v_call: TRBV19
cdr3_length: 13
j_call: TRBJ2-5
cdr3_aa: CASSMGGAQTQYF

v_call: TRBV9
cdr3_length: 12
j_call: TRBJ2-5
cdr3_aa: CASRGEGETQYF

v_call: TRBV4-1
cdr3_length: 15
j_call: TRBJ2-5
cdr3_aa: CASSQIAGGEETQYF

v_call: TRBV5-4
cdr3_length: 16
j_call: TRBJ1-1
cdr3_aa: CASSSQGRTRNTEAFF

v_call: TRBV5-4
cdr3_length: 15
j_call: TRBJ1-3
cdr3_aa: CASSRDRGQGNTIYF

v_call: TRBV7-6
cdr3_length: 14
j_call: TRBJ1-3
cdr3_aa: CASSLEGLGNTIYF

v_call: TRBV4-1
cdr3_length: 13
j_call: TRBJ1-2
cdr3_aa: CASNPGGGSGYTF

v_call: TRBV12-3/TRBV12-4
cdr3_length: 11
j_call: TRBJ2-2
cdr3_aa: CASGNTGELFF

v_call: TRBV24-1
cdr3_length: 16
j_call: TRBJ2-2
cdr3_aa: CATSDYGSDSTGELFF

v_call: TRBV9
cdr3_length: 14
j_call: TRBJ1-5
cdr3_aa: CASSAGGANQPQHF

v_call: TRBV27
cdr3_length: 14
j_call: TRBJ2-2
cdr3_aa: CASSSYINPGELFF

v_call: TRBV2
cdr3_length: 13
j_call: TRBJ1-2
cdr3_aa: CASGTGVGYGYTF

v_call: TRBV18
cdr3_length: 15
j_call: TRBJ1-6
cdr3_aa: CASSLEQGVGSPLHF

v_call: TRBV7-8
cdr3_length: 15
j_call: TRBJ1-1
cdr3_aa: CASSHWTSGVTEAFF

v_call: TRBV6-5
cdr3_length: 15
j_call: TRBJ2-7
cdr3_aa: CASRPSSGGDYEQYF

v_call: TRBV27
cdr3_length: 15
j_call: TRBJ1-1
cdr3_aa: CASRGQNPGAAEAFF

v_call: TRBV5-1
cdr3_length: 15
j_call: TRBJ2-5
cdr3_aa: CASSSGQGRQETQYF

v_call: TRBV3-1/TRBV3-2
cdr3_length: 15
j_call: TRBJ2-7
cdr3_aa: CASSPSGSSPYEQYF

v_call: TRBV6-5
cdr3_length: 14
j_call: TRBJ1-4
cdr3_aa: CASRRSATNEKLFF